The rows below give T cell receptor beta chains drawn from one sample of a study of multiple sclerosis patients with progressive multifocal leukoencephalopathy. Assay used: immunoSEQ multiplex PCR; TCRdb lists only in-frame clones, some missing. The repertoire includes over 20,000 clones, around 93% of them detected once, and approximately 2.4% sits in the top ten. The sequencing here drew on PBMCs, taken from a patient treated with natalizumab. Receptors originate from a man younger than 40 with multiple sclerosis. CDR3s include the opening cysteine and the closing phenylalanine or tryptophan. The D gene is left open where the match is weak. Part of the rows lack a size; the others show once, few, many or a class for expanded clones.

NA	TRBV6-5	NA	TRBJ2-6	TGTGCCAGCAGTACCAGCTCGACCGTCCTGACTTTC	CASSTSSTVLTF
NA	TRBV7-2	TRBD1	TRBJ1-2	TGTGCCAGCAGAAAGGGAACAGGGGGGGGCTATGGCTACACCTTC	CASRKGTGGGYGYTF
NA	TRBV7-8	NA	TRBJ1-1	TGTGCCAGCAGCTCGATAGCCATGGACACTGAAGCTTTCTTT	CASSSIAMDTEAFF
NA	TRBV7-3	NA	TRBJ2-3	TGTGCCAGCAGCTTCGGCATCGGCTACACAGATACGCAGTATTTT	CASSFGIGYTDTQYF
once	TRBV11-3	NA	TRBJ2-1	TGTGCCAGCAGCTTAGGGCAGGTGAGGGAGCAGTTCTTC	CASSLGQVREQFF
few	TRBV10-3	TRBD1	TRBJ1-2	TGTGCCATCAGTGCACGGGACAGTGGCTACACCTTC	CAISARDSGYTF
NA	TRBV27	NA	TRBJ2-1	TGTGCCAGTGCTGGCAGGTTTAAGCAGTTCTTC	CASAGRFKQFF
NA	TRBV2	NA	TRBJ1-2	TGTGCCAGCAGTCAAAAATCCCCCGGAGACTGGGCTAACTATGGCTACACCTTC	CASSQKSPGDWANYGYTF
NA	TRBV18	NA	TRBJ1-1	TGTGCCAGCTCACCCTTTAGGCGGACTGAAGCTTTCTTT	CASSPFRRTEAFF
NA	TRBV5-1	TRBD1	TRBJ2-5	TGCGCCAGCAGCTCGCCGGGACAGGGACAAGAGACCCAGTACTTC	CASSSPGQGQETQYF
few	TRBV4-2	TRBD2	TRBJ2-1	TGTGCCAGCAGCCAAGACGGCGGGAGACAGTTCTTC	CASSQDGGRQFF
NA	TRBV6-5	NA	TRBJ1-2	TGTGCCAGCAGTTACGATCCAGGGAACTATGGCTACACCTTC	CASSYDPGNYGYTF
NA	TRBV5-5	NA	TRBJ2-3	TGTGCCAGCAGTCCCGTCCGAGGGAGATTCGCAGATACGCAGTATTTT	CASSPVRGRFADTQYF
NA	TRBV11-2	TRBD1	TRBJ2-7	TGTGCCAGCAGCTTAGCCCCGGGACAGATCTACGAGCAGTACTTC	CASSLAPGQIYEQYF
NA	TRBV11-1	NA	TRBJ2-3	TGTGCCAGCAGCTTAGCGCGGGTTACAGATACGCAGTATTTT	CASSLARVTDTQYF
NA	TRBV7-3	TRBD2	TRBJ2-5	TGTGCCAGCAGCATACTAGCGGGAGGGAGGGAGACCCAGTACTTC	CASSILAGGRETQYF
NA	TRBV11-2	TRBD2	TRBJ2-1	TGTGCCAGCAGCACCCCGCGGGGGAGATACAATGAGCAGTTCTTC	CASSTPRGRYNEQFF
NA	TRBV7-9	NA	TRBJ1-1	TGTGCCAGCAGCTTAGTAAGATCGAGGTTAGAACTACCGAACACTGAAGCTTTCTTT	CASSLVRSRLELPNTEAFF
NA	TRBV7-9	TRBD2	TRBJ2-7	TGTGCCAGCAGCGCAGGACTAAGCAGTGCAAGGGGAGGGGAGCAGTACTTC	CASSAGLSSARGGEQYF
NA	TRBV9	NA	TRBJ2-7	TGTGCCAGCAGCGTAGCCCCGGGCCTTTCCACCTACGAGCAGTACTTC	CASSVAPGLSTYEQYF
few	TRBV7-9	NA	TRBJ1-3	TGTGCCAGCAGCTTCCTCATCGGGGTTGCTGGAAACACCATATATTTT	CASSFLIGVAGNTIYF
NA	TRBV27	NA	TRBJ1-5	TGTGCCAGCAGTTCCAGGGATAGCAATCAGCCCCAGCATTTT	CASSSRDSNQPQHF
NA	TRBV5-1	NA	TRBJ1-2	TGCGCCAGCAGCTTGATGGAGGGGTATGGCTACACCTTC	CASSLMEGYGYTF
once	TRBV5-1	TRBD1	TRBJ2-7	TGCGCCAGCAGCTCAGGGGGCGCGACCCTATACGAGCAGTACTTC	CASSSGGATLYEQYF
NA	TRBV10-3	TRBD1	TRBJ1-6	TGTGCCATCAGTGGGGGACAGTGGAGTTCACCCCTCCACTTT	CAISGGQWSSPLHF
once	TRBV5-4	NA	TRBJ1-1	TGTGCCAGCAGCTTGGGCAGGCCCTCCATGAACACTGAAGCTTTCTTT	CASSLGRPSMNTEAFF
NA	TRBV5-1	NA	TRBJ2-3	TGCGCCAGCAGCCCCCAACCGGAGGGAATCACAGATACGCAGTATTTT	CASSPQPEGITDTQYF
NA	TRBV19	TRBD1	TRBJ1-1	TGTGCCACAAGCAGGGGGGCGAACACTGAAGCTTTCTTT	CATSRGANTEAFF
NA	TRBV11-2	NA	TRBJ1-3	TGTGCCAGCAGCTTATCGACAGCTGGAAACACCATATATTTT	CASSLSTAGNTIYF
NA	TRBV4-2	TRBD2	TRBJ2-3	TGTGCCAGCAGCCAGGGACTAGCGGCTCCAGATACGCAGTATTTT	CASSQGLAAPDTQYF
NA	TRBV15	NA	TRBJ1-4	TGTGCCACCAGCAGAGAGGGATCCCTAAATGAAAAACTGTTTTTT	CATSREGSLNEKLFF
NA	TRBV4-3	TRBD2	TRBJ2-4	TGCGCCAGCAGCCTCGGGAGGACTAGCGACATTCAGTACTTC	CASSLGRTSDIQYF
NA	TRBV27	NA	TRBJ1-2	TGTGCCAGCAGCCCGGGGGGGCACTATGGCTACACCTTC	CASSPGGHYGYTF